This T cell receptor (beta chain) was captured in a study of OX40 agonist ivuxolimab in advanced cancers. The study's findings and limits: Within 6 weeks, CD4+ and CD8+ blood T cells expanded clonally at 0.1 to 3.0 mg/kg.

With respect to this clone: What it binds is unknown.

Sequencing was performed with immunoSEQ multiplex PCR; in TCRdb, only in-frame clones are kept and a portion is missing. The sample yields roughly 75,000 clones, 86% seen once. The CDR3 has 15 residues. The germline V gene has CDR1 KGHSH and CDR2 LQKENI. The receptor's source is an adult with an advanced solid tumor such as melanoma, head and neck, liver or kidney cancer. This rearrangement joins TRBV18 to TRBJ2-5, with TRBD2 as a possible D gene (5 bases). The assigned J gene may be wrong: the sequence end matches TRBJ2-7 better. The material was CD4+ or CD8+ T cells sorted from blood, obtained in a trial of the OX40 agonist ivuxolimab. The CDR3 coding sequence is TGTGCCAGCTCAAAAGACGGAGGATACACCTACGAGCAGTACTTC. This sequence encodes CASSKDGGYTYEQYF.